This is a list of T cell receptor beta chains from one sample in a study of cytomegalovirus exposure and HLA in healthy donors. TCRdb's table, derived via immunoSEQ multiplex PCR, lists solely in-frame clones and lacks some. There are over 150,000 clones in the sample; around 78% occur only once, and approximately 13% lies in the top ten. Sample: PBMCs. The receptors originated from a woman aged 45-65 years in good health and CMV-seropositive. CDR3s include the opening cysteine and the closing phenylalanine or tryptophan. D genes are given only for firm matches. Only part of the rows carry a size: once, few, many, or a class if the clone is expanded.

clone_size	cdr3_length	j_call	d_call	v_call	cdr3_aa	cdr3_nt
NA	13	TRBJ2-5	TRBD2	TRBV29-1	CSAAGGGKETQYF	TGCAGCGCCGCGGGGGGAGGAAAAGAGACCCAGTACTTC
NA	11	TRBJ2-7	NA	TRBV27	CASSSTYEQYF	TGTGCCAGCAGTTCTACTTACGAGCAGTACTTC
NA	14	TRBJ1-5	TRBD1	TRBV6-1	CASSQQGTAAAQHF	TGTGCCAGCAGCCAACAGGGGACGGCGGCGGCCCAGCATTTT
few	17	TRBJ1-6	TRBD1	TRBV5-6	CASTSSRRDRGVSPLHF	TGTGCCAGCACCTCCAGTCGAAGGGACAGGGGGGTTTCACCCCTCCACTTT
NA	16	TRBJ1-6	NA	TRBV5-1	CASSSESGGQNSPLHF	TGCGCCAGCAGCTCGGAATCCGGAGGGCAAAATTCACCCCTCCACTTT
NA	14	TRBJ2-1	TRBD2	TRBV6-5	CASTPGLAGTEQFF	TGTGCCAGCACCCCGGGACTAGCAGGTACTGAGCAGTTCTTC
NA	14	TRBJ2-3	NA	TRBV9	CASSVDDNTDTQYF	TGTGCCAGCAGCGTAGATGACAACACAGATACGCAGTATTTT
few	14	TRBJ1-1	NA	TRBV5-1	CASSPKQGVTEAFF	TGCGCCAGTTCACCCAAACAGGGAGTCACTGAAGCTTTCTTT
NA	12	TRBJ1-6	NA	TRBV18	CASRDSSSPLHF	TGTGCCAGCCGAGACAGTAGCTCACCCCTCCACTTT
NA	15	TRBJ1-4	TRBD1	TRBV6-5	CASSYSGGTNEKLFF	TGTGCCAGCAGTTACTCAGGGGGCACTAATGAAAAACTGTTTTTT